One and the same sample provided the 29 T cell receptor beta chains below, sequenced in a study of blood T cells in healthy people across ages. Combining a sample-barcoded 5' primer with a J-beta primer mix, a second PCR ran for roughly 7 to 12 cycles. TCRdb re-called the 5' RACE reads through MiXCR, storing one row per CDR3 protein. The repertoire consists of more than 700,000 distinct CDR3 sequences, with about 55% occurring once and the leading ten covering approximately 40%. The specimen sequenced was blood. Receptors were obtained from an elderly man in good health.

The chain is built from TRBV6-5 and TRBJ2-5, with D unclear. TRBJ2-7 matches the DNA end more closely, so the J call is doubtful. Per the germline V gene, CDR1 is MNHEY and CDR2 is SVGAGI. The CDR3 loop spans 13 amino acids. The CDR3, as DNA: TGTGCCAGCCGGTTATCTAAAACCTACGAGCAGTACTTC. Its translation is CASRLSKTYEQYF.

The V call is TRBV7-9, the J call TRBJ1-2; D is unclear. This CDR3 contains 11 residues. CDR1 SEHNR and CDR2 FQNEAQ come from the germline V gene (reference sequence). The V end lost 0 bases, the J end lost 8 bases, and 4 bases lay between the germline ends. The CDR3 DNA is TGTGCCAGCAGCTTAGCTCAGGGCTACACCTTC. Translation: CASSLAQGYTF.

The genes are TRBV12-3 or TRBV12-4 and TRBJ1-5; D is perhaps TRBD1 (6 bases). The CDR3 has 17 amino acids. V was clipped by 6 bases and J by 1 base, with 19 bases between them. CDR3 DNA sequence: TGTGCCAGCAGCCGTCGGTGGGGGGGGCAGAGCAATCAGCCCCAGCATTTT. Translation: CASSRRWGGQSNQPQHF.

The chain recombines TRBV10-3 with TRBJ1-2, with D tentatively TRBD1 (5 bases). There are 16 residues in the CDR3. CDR1 is ENHRY and CDR2 is SYGVKD in the germline V gene. Deletions cut 3 bases from V and 7 bases from J, with 21 bases between. The CDR3 region is CAISEGADRLGGGYTF. CDR3 bases: TGTGCCATCAGTGAAGGGGCGGACCGACTGGGGGGTGGCTACACCTTC.

The chain employs TRBV29-1 and TRBJ1-2, with 7 bases aligning to TRBD1. V shed 6 bases and J 7 bases; nucleotides not matched to a gene: 5. This CDR3 contains 11 residues. CDR1 is SQVTM and CDR2 is ANQGSEA in the germline V gene. CDR3 nucleotides: TGCAGCGTGCTGACAGGGAGTGGCTACACCTTC. This sequence encodes CSVLTGSGYTF. The variable domain in full, completed from reference TRBV29-1 and TRBJ1-2, reads SAVISQKPSRDICQRGTSLTIQCQVDSQVTMMFWYRQQPGQSLTLIATANQGSEATYESGFVIDKFPISRPNLTFSTLTVSNMSPEDSSIYLCSVLTGSGYTFGSGTRLTVV.

The gene calls are TRBV12-3 or TRBV12-4 and TRBJ1-2; D is ambiguous. The CDR3 is 14 amino acids. V was clipped by 5 bases and J by 2 bases, with 12 bases between them. CDR3 sequence reads: CASSAVGRNYGYTF. DNA of the CDR3: TGTGCCAGCAGTGCGGTTGGGCGGAACTATGGCTACACCTTC.

The chain carries TRBV20-1 and TRBJ1-5; maybe TRBD1 (6 bases). Trimming removed 1 base at V and 7 bases at J, with 14 bases between. Germline V gene sequence: CDR1 DFQATT, CDR2 SNEGSKA (reference sequence). This CDR3 region has 14 residues. CDR3 region: CSARGGLQGQPQHF. The CDR3 DNA is TGCAGTGCTAGAGGAGGACTACAGGGACAGCCCCAGCATTTT.

The V gene is TRBV27, the J gene TRBJ2-1; 14 nucleotides match TRBD2. Trimming cost V 4 bases and J 10 bases; bases outside gene matches: 9. Germline V gives CDR1 MNHEY, CDR2 SMNVEV (reference sequence). CDR3 length equals 16 residues. The CDR3 is CASSSRGLAGVGEQFF. The CDR3, as DNA: TGTGCCAGCAGTTCAAGGGGACTAGCGGGAGTGGGGGAGCAGTTCTTC.

V and J are TRBV24-1 and TRBJ2-1, with D unclear. The ends were cut back, 8 bases at V and 2 bases at J, with 9 bases in the middle. Germline CDR1 and CDR2: KGHDR and SFDVKD. This CDR3 contains 13 residues. The CDR3 nucleotides read TGTGCCACCAAGTCGGGCACCTACAATGAGCAGTTCTTC. Translated, it gives CATKSGTYNEQFF.

The chain combines TRBV28 with TRBJ2-4, with D possibly being TRBD2 (5 bases). The J call could be wrong; TRBJ2-7 is a better fit for the DNA end. Germline CDR1 MDHEN, CDR2 SYDVKM. The CDR3 length is 16 residues. The chain's CDR3 is CASSLLGETQIYEQYF. CDR3 coding DNA: TGTGCCAGCAGCCTACTAGGCGAGACACAGATATACGAGCAGTACTTC.

This clonotype has a handful of counts. The chain has TRBV27 and TRBJ2-7; 12 nucleotides align to TRBD2. The CDR3 is 16 amino acids. Germline V gene data show CDR1 as MNHEY and CDR2 as SMNVEV (reference sequence). The trim removed 6 bases at V and 5 bases at J, leaving 11 bases unmatched. In DNA, the CDR3 is TGTGCCAGCAGCTCTCGGCTAGCGGGAGGGCCCCACGAGCAGTACTTC. It codes for CASSSRLAGGPHEQYF.

The V gene is TRBV28, the J gene TRBJ2-1, with D perhaps matching TRBD2 (7 bases). The CDR3 covers 16 residues. Looked up from germline, CDR1 is MDHEN and CDR2 is SYDVKM. V was trimmed by 7 bases and J by 0 bases, leaving 16 bases between them. The CDR3 sequence is CASTRGGANSYNEQFF. In nucleotides, the CDR3 is TGTGCCAGCACCCGAGGGGGGGCGAACTCCTACAATGAGCAGTTCTTC.

The rearrangement uses TRBV6-1 and TRBJ2-5; 10 bases match TRBD2. Germline V gives CDR1 MNHNS, CDR2 SASEGT. This CDR3 contains 15 residues. V lost 1 base and J lost 11; bases outside the gene matches: 10. CDR3 in amino acids: CASSEVVAGGGEQYF. As DNA, the CDR3 is TGTGCCAGCAGTGAAGTAGTAGCGGGAGGTGGTGAGCAGTACTTC.

The chain combines TRBV24-1 with TRBJ2-1, with TRBD1 matching over 7 bases. Germline lookup yields CDR1 KGHDR and CDR2 SFDVKD. The V and J ends lost 4 bases and 1 base, in that order; junction bases with no gene match: 6. The CDR3 is 16 residues long. The CDR3: CATSDPPRGSYNEQFF. As DNA, the CDR3 is TGTGCCACCAGTGACCCCCCCAGGGGGTCCTACAATGAGCAGTTCTTC.

J is TRBJ2-1 and V is TRBV14; TRBD2 agrees at 7 bases. This CDR3 comprises 16 residues. The ends lost 3 bases at V and 0 bases at J; junction bases unmatched: 5. Germline loops: CDR1 SGHDN, CDR2 FVKESK. Here the CDR3 DNA reads TGTGCCAGCAGCCAGTCGGGACTACGCTCCTACAATGAGCAGTTCTTC. This translates into CASSQSGLRSYNEQFF.

This clonotype was detected only a few times. The chain couples TRBV7-9 to TRBJ2-1, with TRBD1 matching over 7 bases. The CDR3 consists of 15 residues. Germline loops: CDR1 SEHNR, CDR2 FQNEAQ (reference sequence). The ends lost 5 bases at V and 6 bases at J; junction bases unmatched: 10. The CDR3 DNA follows: TGTGCCAGCAGCCCCCGAGGGGGCCCCCTCAATGAGCAGTTCTTC. Translation: CASSPRGGPLNEQFF.

The chain has TRBV20-1 and TRBJ2-7, with 9 bases fitting TRBD2. Germline values: CDR1 DFQATT, CDR2 SNEGSKA (reference sequence). The CDR3 runs to 14 residues. V dropped 1 base and J dropped 5; count of bases not matched to a gene: 6. This chain's CDR3 is CSARAVAGVDEQYF. The DNA for the CDR3 is TGCAGTGCTAGAGCGGTAGCGGGAGTGGACGAGCAGTACTTC.

A few counts support this clonotype. The CDR3 coding sequence is TGCAGTGCTAGAACCTTTCTTGAGGCGCAGTACTTC. As protein: CSARTFLEAQYF. The rearrangement links TRBV20-1 to TRBJ2-4; D remains ambiguous. CDR3 size: 12 residues. The germline V gene encodes CDR1 DFQATT and CDR2 SNEGSKA (reference sequence). Trimming removed 2 bases from V and 13 bases from J, with 15 bases in between.

V is TRBV20-1 and J is TRBJ2-1; 13 bases map to TRBD2. CDR3 length: 15 residues. V was pared by 1 base and J by 8 bases, with 5 bases of the junction left unmatched. Germline loops: CDR1 DFQATT, CDR2 SNEGSKA (reference sequence). The CDR3 is CSARGGLAGVDEQFF. The CDR3 nucleotides read TGCAGTGCTAGAGGCGGACTAGCGGGAGTGGATGAGCAGTTCTTC.

This clonotype was seen only a few times. The V call is TRBV6-6, the J call TRBJ2-4; TRBD1 aligns across 8 bases. V was pared by 5 bases and J by 6 bases, with 15 bases of the junction left unmatched. The germline gives CDR1 MNHNY, CDR2 SVGAGI (reference sequence). CDR3 length: 17 residues. CDR3 coding DNA: TGTGCCAGCAGTCCTGAAGGCAGGGGGCCGGGTGGAAACATTCAGTACTTC. Its translation: CASSPEGRGPGGNIQYF.

The genes are TRBV12-5 and TRBJ2-2; TRBD1 is a possible D gene (5 bases). Germline V gives CDR1 LGHNT, CDR2 FRNRAP. The CDR3 has 15 residues. Trimming shortened V by 7 bases and J by 6 bases, and 18 bases separated the two germline ends. CDR3 DNA: TGTGCTAGTGTCAACTCCTGGCAGGGCCCCGGGGAGCTGTTTTTT. Its translation: CASVNSWQGPGELFF.

J is TRBJ2-4 and V is TRBV28; D gene unclear. The CDR3 has 15 amino acids. The V gene lost 6 bases and the J gene lost 0 bases, with 12 bases spanning the gap. Germline CDR1 MDHEN, CDR2 SYDVKM. The CDR3 spells CASRRRGVAKNIQYF. The CDR3 nucleotides are TGTGCCAGCAGGCGCCGCGGAGTAGCCAAAAACATTCAGTACTTC.

In its sample, this clonotype was seen once. J is TRBJ2-5 and V is TRBV7-2; TRBD2 might be the D (5 bases). V was shortened by 5 bases and J by 1 base, with 11 bases between the two germline ends. CDR3 size: 14 residues. Germline V gene data show CDR1 as SGHTA and CDR2 as FQGNSA. The CDR3 sequence: CASSDRTLQETQYF. DNA of the CDR3: TGTGCCAGCAGCGATAGGACTCTCCAAGAGACCCAGTACTTC.

This chain links TRBV6-5 with TRBJ1-1, with D uncertain. Germline V lookup: CDR1 MNHEY, CDR2 SVGAGI. V dropped 8 bases and J dropped 4 bases, with 17 bases sitting between them. The CDR3 has 14 amino acids. Here the CDR3 DNA reads TGTGCCAGCGCAAAAGGGAGTTTGGCCACTGAAGCTTTCTTT. Its translation: CASAKGSLATEAFF.

The chain has TRBV12-3 or TRBV12-4 and TRBJ2-3; D remains ambiguous. Between the trimmed V and J ends, which lost 5 bases and 11 bases, there was a span of 11 bases. This CDR3 comprises 11 residues. This CDR3 is CASSIFKRQYF. The CDR3, as DNA: TGTGCCAGCAGTATCTTTAAGAGGCAGTATTTT.

This rearrangement joins TRBV5-5 to TRBJ2-7; 9 bases are a match to TRBD2. The CDR3 extends over 16 amino acids. Trimming at V came to 0 bases and at J to 7 bases, leaving 11 bases not matched to a gene. Germline loops: CDR1 SGHKS, CDR2 YYEKEE (reference sequence). This CDR3 is CASSLVLAGISKEQYF. The CDR3, as DNA: TGTGCCAGCAGCTTGGTCCTAGCGGGAATATCGAAGGAGCAGTACTTC.

This clonotype was observed a handful of times. V gene TRBV11-1 combines with J gene TRBJ2-5; 7 bases map to TRBD2. Germline V CDR1 and CDR2: SGHAT, FQDESV (reference sequence). V gave up 6 bases and J gave up 1 base; unmatched junction bases: 5. This CDR3 is 14 amino acids long. The DNA for the CDR3 is TGTGCCAGCAGGACGGGGGGTTCCCAAGAGACCCAGTACTTC. The encoded protein is CASRTGGSQETQYF.

This clonotype was observed a handful of times. The rearrangement joins TRBV27 to TRBJ1-2, with 7 bases aligning to TRBD1. Trimming at V came to 5 bases and at J to 4 bases, leaving 7 bases not matched to a gene. This CDR3 is 14 amino acids long. Germline CDR1 MNHEY, CDR2 SMNVEV (reference sequence). The CDR3 DNA reads as TGTGCCAGCAGTGCGACAGGGTGGAGCTATGGCTACACCTTC. This codes for CASSATGWSYGYTF.

The chain uses TRBV29-1 and TRBJ2-7; D unresolved. Germline assignment: CDR1 SQVTM and CDR2 ANQGSEA. Between the trimmed V and J ends, which lost 4 bases and 0 bases, there was a span of 10 bases. The CDR3 totals 13 residues. The CDR3 DNA reads as TGCAGCGTTGCCCACTCGAGCTCCTACGAGCAGTACTTC. It encodes CSVAHSSSYEQYF.